A selection of T cell receptor beta chains follows, all from one sample in a study of human T cells and chemical hapten exposure. TCRdb re-called the RACE reads with MiXCR, one entry per CDR3 protein. The sample yields about 65,000 distinct CDR3 sequences, approximately 6.1% seen once. Material for sequencing was whole blood. The receptors here all came from a female donor in good health. Some clones in this sample may be carry-over from other donors' samples. Both conserved end residues are part of each CDR3. The D gene is left open where the match is weak. Clone size appears in some rows only: once, few, many, or a class for an expanded clone.

J gene | clone size | D gene | V gene | CDR3 DNA | CDR3 protein
TRBJ2-7 | - | TRBD1 | TRBV10-3 | TGTGCCATCAGTGAGTCGACAGGGATTACCTACGAGCAGTACTTC | CAISESTGITYEQYF
TRBJ2-3 | - | - | TRBV5-1 | TGCGCCAGCAGCTTGTACTCCACAGATACGCAGTATTTT | CASSLYSTDTQYF
TRBJ2-1 | few | TRBD2 | TRBV20-1 | TGCAGTGCTCAACCCCTTAGCGGGAGGTTGGGTTATGAGCAGTTCTTC | CSAQPLSGRLGYEQFF
TRBJ1-5 | many | - | TRBV7-8 | TGTGCCAGCACCAATAGCCCAGTACAGCCCCAGCATTTT | CASTNSPVQPQHF
TRBJ1-1 | many | - | TRBV20-1 | TGCAGTGCTAGTGGGGGCGGGGGCTGGAACACTGAAGCTTTCTTT | CSASGGGGWNTEAFF
TRBJ2-7 | many | - | TRBV2 | TGTGCCAGCAGTGTTTTTCGTGTCTGGGGGGGCAGCTACGAGCAGTACTTC | CASSVFRVWGGSYEQYF
TRBJ1-1 | many | TRBD1 | TRBV20-1 | TGCAGTGCTAGGACAGGGGACACTGAAGCTTTCTTT | CSARTGDTEAFF
TRBJ1-2 | - | - | TRBV2 | TGTGCCAGCAGTGAAGCATGGGGAAATGGCTACACCTTC | CASSEAWGNGYTF
TRBJ2-5 | many | - | TRBV28 | TGTGCCAGCAGTTTATCAGAGAGCCAAGAGACCCAGTACTTC | CASSLSESQETQYF
TRBJ2-5 | few | TRBD2 | TRBV20-1 | TGCAGTGCTAGAGACGGGACTAGCGGCCCACGGAGGGAGACCCAGTACTTC | CSARDGTSGPRRETQYF
TRBJ1-1 | - | - | TRBV20-1 | TGCAGTGCTGTAGGGGGGAACACTGAAGCTTTCTTT | CSAVGGNTEAFF
TRBJ2-1 | many | TRBD2 | TRBV4-2 | TGTGCCAGCAGCCAAGACCTAGCGGGAGGTGGAGAGCAGTTCTTC | CASSQDLAGGGEQFF
TRBJ1-1 | few | TRBD1 | TRBV7-9 | TGTGCCAGCAGCTTCAGCCGGACAGGGGACACTGAAGCTTTCTTT | CASSFSRTGDTEAFF
TRBJ1-2 | many | - | TRBV5-1 | TGCGCCAGCAGCTTGGATACCGGGTCTGGCTACACCTTC | CASSLDTGSGYTF
TRBJ2-7 | - | - | TRBV2 | TGTGCCAGCAGTCTGGGACTCCGCTACGAGCAGTACTTC | CASSLGLRYEQYF
TRBJ1-1 | few | - | TRBV4-3 | TGCGCCAGCAGCCAAGAATCGTGGGCAGTCACTGAAGCTTTCTTT | CASSQESWAVTEAFF